This TCR beta chain comes out of a study of T cell responses to AZD1222 COVID-19 vaccine. Background on the study: Both about-4-week and about-12-week second-dose recipients were combined. Findings and caveats of the study: Targets within unmutated variant regions were reportedly found for nearly half of spike-specific TCRs. Females outnumbered males among donors, who were mostly white British; clonal diversity was possibly underestimated. After the peak T cell response, and only then, were repertoires sampled.

As to this clone: Antigen unknown.

The method was immunoSEQ multiplex PCR; TCRdb's version includes in-frame clones alone and lacks a portion of them. The sample carries more than 85,000 clones, around 89% recorded once. Germline trimming cut 4 bases from V and 4 bases from J; bases unmatched to any gene: 4. Germline lookup yields CDR1 GTSNPN and CDR2 SVGIG (reference sequence). This CDR3 has 12 amino acids. This sample comprised peripheral blood, obtained on day 0 of AZD1222 vaccination. The sequence derives from an adult in good health. The chain joins TRBV30 to TRBJ2-7; 7 bases agree with TRBD1. This CDR3 reads CAWTDRSYEQYF. CDR3 nucleotides: TGTGCCTGGACGGACAGGAGTTACGAGCAGTACTTC.